The clone carrying this T cell receptor (beta chain) was counted at least ten times. Its matching antigen is unknown. The data belong to a study of T cell repertoires in cytomegalovirus infection. Whole-study results and caveats: HLA-C-restricted, CMV-specific TCR beta clonotypes were dominant ex vivo.

This CDR3 spans 14 amino acids. V was trimmed by 1 base and J by 3 bases, leaving 9 bases between them. CDR1 and CDR2 (germline): SEHNR, FQNEAQ (reference sequence). Each CDR3 protein is one row after TCRdb ran MiXCR on the reads. This table has 200,000 to 300,000 distinct CDR3 sequences, 9% to 15% appearing once. The sequence derives from a human donor in good health (CMV status not recorded). Some clones in this sample may be carry-over from other donors' samples. Specimen: PBMCs. The chain carries TRBV7-9 and TRBJ2-5; D is possibly TRBD1 (6 bases). CDR3 nucleotides: TGTGCCAGCAGCTTAGATAGGACAGAAGAGACCCAGTACTTC. It specifies CASSLDRTEETQYF.